These T cell receptor beta chains were read from a single sample in a study of blood T cell repertoires in COVID-19. Clones were sequenced by immunoSEQ multiplex PCR, and TCRdb holds only the in-frame ones, with some missing. The data show 250,000 to 300,000 clones, 89% seen once. Sequencing was carried out using peripheral blood. The receptors come from a man over 45 with acute or convalescent COVID-19. Each CDR3 is given with its conserved first and last residue. A D gene is named only where the DNA matches it firmly. Clone size is stated in some rows and not others, as once, few, many or a class when expanded.

clone_size: .; j_call: TRBJ2-1; v_call: TRBV7-9; d_call: TRBD2; cdr3_aa: CASSSTSGELDEQFF; cdr3_nt: TGTGCCAGCAGCTCGACTAGCGGGGAACTGGATGAGCAGTTCTTC
clone_size: many; j_call: TRBJ2-3; v_call: TRBV5-1; d_call: TRBD2; cdr3_aa: CASSFLAGGTDTQYF; cdr3_nt: TGCGCCAGCAGCTTTTTAGCGGGGGGCACAGATACGCAGTATTTT
clone_size: few; j_call: TRBJ1-6; v_call: TRBV4-1; d_call: .; cdr3_aa: CASSQGRWRGGFSAPLHF; cdr3_nt: TGCGCCAGCAGCCAAGGGAGGTGGAGGGGAGGGTTTAGCGCACCCCTCCACTTT
clone_size: once; j_call: TRBJ1-2; v_call: TRBV29-1; d_call: .; cdr3_aa: CTVGDSPGDGYTF; cdr3_nt: TGCACCGTTGGCGACAGCCCTGGGGATGGCTACACCTTC
clone_size: .; j_call: TRBJ2-3; v_call: TRBV4-2; d_call: TRBD2; cdr3_aa: CASSQDPGRDTQYF; cdr3_nt: TGTGCCAGCAGCCAAGATCCCGGGAGGGATACGCAGTATTTT
clone_size: .; j_call: TRBJ1-5; v_call: TRBV6-5; d_call: .; cdr3_aa: CASRQGLTSNQPQHF; cdr3_nt: TGTGCCAGCAGACAGGGTTTGACTAGCAATCAGCCCCAGCATTTT
clone_size: .; j_call: TRBJ1-6; v_call: TRBV9; d_call: .; cdr3_aa: CASSVGLRSPLHF; cdr3_nt: TGTGCCAGCAGCGTAGGATTGAGGTCACCCCTCCACTTT
clone_size: .; j_call: TRBJ1-5; v_call: TRBV27; d_call: TRBD1; cdr3_aa: CASRLGDRRDSNQPQHF; cdr3_nt: TGTGCCAGCAGACTCGGGGACAGGAGAGATAGCAATCAGCCCCAGCATTTT
clone_size: .; j_call: TRBJ1-2; v_call: TRBV6-5; d_call: .; cdr3_aa: CASSYSSAGGYTF; cdr3_nt: TGTGCCAGCAGTTACTCGTCGGCAGGAGGCTACACCTTC
clone_size: .; j_call: TRBJ2-6; v_call: TRBV3-1/TRBV3-2; d_call: .; cdr3_aa: CASSQGSRYRVSGANVLTF; cdr3_nt: TGTGCCAGCAGCCAAGGGAGTAGGTACCGAGTCTCTGGGGCCAACGTCCTGACTTTC
clone_size: .; j_call: TRBJ2-1; v_call: TRBV7-3; d_call: TRBD2; cdr3_aa: CASSLETSRPLSYNEQFF; cdr3_nt: TGTGCCAGCAGCTTAGAGACTAGCAGGCCCCTGTCCTACAATGAGCAGTTCTTC
clone_size: once; j_call: TRBJ2-4; v_call: TRBV19; d_call: TRBD1; cdr3_aa: CASRGTEQNIQYF; cdr3_nt: TGTGCCAGTAGAGGGACAGAACAAAACATTCAGTACTTC
clone_size: .; j_call: TRBJ2-1; v_call: TRBV5-1; d_call: .; cdr3_aa: CASSLERSDDEQFF; cdr3_nt: TGCGCCAGCAGCTTGGAGAGGTCGGATGATGAGCAGTTCTTC
clone_size: .; j_call: TRBJ2-7; v_call: TRBV4-1; d_call: TRBD1; cdr3_aa: CASSLTGTVKTYEQYF; cdr3_nt: TGCGCCAGCAGTCTCACCGGGACAGTGAAAACCTACGAGCAGTACTTC
clone_size: .; j_call: TRBJ2-1; v_call: TRBV6-5; d_call: TRBD1; cdr3_aa: CASSRDRLTTNEQFF; cdr3_nt: TGTGCCAGCAGCAGGGACAGACTGACCACAAATGAGCAGTTCTTC
clone_size: .; j_call: TRBJ1-1; v_call: TRBV11-2; d_call: .; cdr3_aa: CASSLEGDTEAFF; cdr3_nt: TGTGCCAGCAGCTTAGAAGGGGACACTGAAGCTTTCTTT
clone_size: .; j_call: TRBJ1-2; v_call: TRBV5-8; d_call: .; cdr3_aa: CASSVGQHYGYTF; cdr3_nt: TGTGCCAGCAGCGTTGGACAGCACTATGGCTACACCTTC
clone_size: .; j_call: TRBJ1-1; v_call: TRBV5-4; d_call: .; cdr3_aa: CASSLAPGDAFF; cdr3_nt: TGTGCCAGCAGCTTGGCCCCAGGGGACGCTTTCTTT
clone_size: .; j_call: TRBJ1-3; v_call: TRBV30; d_call: TRBD1; cdr3_aa: CAWIGDRLNTIYF; cdr3_nt: TGTGCCTGGATCGGGGACAGGCTAAACACCATATATTTT
clone_size: .; j_call: TRBJ1-5; v_call: TRBV9; d_call: .; cdr3_aa: CASSSLDGNQPQHF; cdr3_nt: TGTGCCAGCAGCTCCCTAGATGGCAATCAGCCCCAGCATTTT
clone_size: .; j_call: TRBJ1-2; v_call: TRBV27; d_call: TRBD1; cdr3_aa: CASSPLQGVANGYGYTF; cdr3_nt: TGTGCCAGCAGTCCGTTACAGGGGGTTGCCAACGGCTATGGCTACACCTTC
clone_size: .; j_call: TRBJ2-5; v_call: TRBV11-2; d_call: TRBD2; cdr3_aa: CASSRGGWETQYF; cdr3_nt: TGTGCCAGCAGCCGGGGGGGCTGGGAGACCCAGTACTTC